A selection of T cell receptor beta chains follows, all from one sample in a study of T cell responses to AZD1222 COVID-19 vaccine. Using immunoSEQ multiplex PCR, the repertoire was profiled, and TCRdb retains in-frame clones only, with some absent. The table shows 93,000 or so clones, with roughly 88% occurring only once. Material: peripheral blood, obtained on day 0 of AZD1222 vaccination. These receptors originate from an adult in good health. CDR3s leave out the opening cysteine and the closing phenylalanine or tryptophan.

J: TRBJ1-6
V: TRBV10-3
CDR3: AIRGGPYNSPLH

J: TRBJ1-5
V: TRBV27
CDR3: ASSLNRNNNQPQH

J: TRBJ1-3
V: TRBV19
CDR3: ASSTRRASGNTIY

J: TRBJ2-1
V: TRBV3-1/TRBV3-2
CDR3: ASFVGPPEFRGQF

J: TRBJ2-7
V: TRBV3-1/TRBV3-2
CDR3: ASSQGSGAQGPPCPRY

J: TRBJ2-3
V: TRBV6-5
CDR3: ASSYLRAGNTDTQY

J: TRBJ2-7
V: TRBV14
CDR3: ASSQEASAEQY

J: TRBJ2-7
V: TRBV11-3
CDR3: ASSLEGDSPYEQY

J: TRBJ1-2
V: TRBV7-2
CDR3: ASSLSTVNYGYT

J: TRBJ2-7
V: TRBV5-4
CDR3: ASGTSGLDEQY

J: TRBJ2-1
V: TRBV5-1
CDR3: ASSSLDYNEQF

J: TRBJ1-1
V: TRBV18
CDR3: ASSYDRANTEAF

J: TRBJ1-5
V: TRBV18
CDR3: ASSTHADQPQH

J: TRBJ2-7
V: TRBV14
CDR3: ASSQVLLEQY

J: TRBJ2-7
V: TRBV3-1/TRBV3-2
CDR3: ASSQEGGNLGEQY

J: TRBJ2-7
V: TRBV28
CDR3: ASSSTSGDYEQY

J: TRBJ1-2
V: TRBV29-1
CDR3: SVVPGQASRNYGYT

J: TRBJ1-5
V: TRBV7-9
CDR3: ASSQGRQPQH

J: TRBJ1-5
V: TRBV18
CDR3: ASSPPGRAAGQPQH

J: TRBJ2-7
V: TRBV28
CDR3: ASSPSLTGVGEQY

J: TRBJ1-6
V: TRBV28
CDR3: ASSSGDGSPLH

J: TRBJ2-1
V: TRBV10-1
CDR3: ASSLAGGTHEQF

J: TRBJ1-4
V: TRBV30
CDR3: AGTGGEKLF

J: TRBJ2-5
V: TRBV7-8
CDR3: ASSLLAGGLETQY

J: TRBJ2-7
V: TRBV2
CDR3: ASREGNEQY

J: TRBJ2-7
V: TRBV7-9
CDR3: ASSHREKSYEQY

J: TRBJ1-2
V: TRBV28
CDR3: AARVGTANYGYT

J: TRBJ2-3
V: TRBV6-2/TRBV6-3
CDR3: ASSSPSSTTPLATDTQY

J: TRBJ2-2
V: TRBV6-2/TRBV6-3
CDR3: ASSYSDRRPL

J: TRBJ1-1
V: TRBV19
CDR3: ASQSQGVTEAF

J: TRBJ2-2
V: TRBV28
CDR3: ASSSGQGTGELF